This entry features one T cell receptor (beta chain) sequence. Its antigen remains unidentified. The data are from a study of shared clonotypes between healthy human individuals. Several immunoSEQ plates received, in even portions, the genomic DNA of each subset. Sequencing was performed with immunoSEQ multiplex PCR; in TCRdb, only in-frame clones are kept and a portion is missing. Of around 1.9 million clones detected, just over 90% appear once; the ten largest clones hold roughly 1.7%. CD45RO negativity and positive selection for CCR7 defined naive CD8 cells, a population that excluded terminally differentiated effector memory CD45RA+ cells. Study outcomes and limitations: Naive subsets tended to show greater estimated richness than memory subsets. Incomplete sequencing of sorted subsets was indicated by rarefaction despite large depth.

CDR1 is SNHLY and CDR2 is FYNNEI in the germline V gene. The CDR3 is 14 amino acids. After removal of 10 bases from V and 4 bases from J, the junction contained 8 bases not matched to a gene. The sequencing input was naive CD8+ T cells from PBMCs. The receptor's source is a man between 18 and 29 years old in good health. Some clones in this sample may be carry-over from other donors' samples. The V call is TRBV2, the J call TRBJ1-2; 11 bases line up with TRBD1. The CDR3 loop reads CAKEGQGERYGYTF. In DNA, the CDR3 is TGTGCCAAAGAGGGACAGGGGGAACGCTATGGCTACACCTTC.